This T cell receptor beta chain appears in the sequencing data of a study of cytomegalovirus exposure and HLA in healthy donors. Measured with immunoSEQ multiplex PCR; TCRdb has only the in-frame clones, and not every one. The sample has roughly 250,000 clones, about 83% seen once; the top ten hold less than 3%. Notes on this clone: Other DNA variants within this sample encode the same CDR3.

Germline V lookup: CDR1 MDHEN, CDR2 SYDVKM. Trimming shortened V by 1 base and J by 4 bases, and 7 bases separated the two germline ends. The CDR3 runs 13 residues. The chain employs TRBV28 and TRBJ1-2, with a weak D call TRBD1 (5 bases). The sequence was obtained from a man aged 18 to 29 in good health and CMV-seronegative. Sequencing input: PBMCs. The CDR3: CASSLSGFYGYTF. CDR3 sequence (DNA): TGTGCCAGCAGTTTATCAGGGTTCTATGGCTACACCTTC.